This T cell receptor (beta chain) appears in the sequencing data of a study of T cells in Graves' hyperthyroidism and ophthalmopathy. Ten or more counts support this clonotype. Its antigen remains unknown. Study results and caveats: Ophthalmopathy was separated from stable hyperthyroidism by a 13 V-J model.

TCR beta CDR3 sequences were amplified from RNA transcripts. With the HTBI primer set, the TCR CDR3 went through a first round of RT-PCR. TCRdb re-called the multiplex PCR reads through MiXCR, storing one row per CDR3 protein. The table has about 560,000 distinct CDR3 sequences, 13% to 15% seen once. Losses at the gene ends were 5 bases for V and 6 bases for J; bases not matched to a gene: 6. This CDR3 is built from 15 residues. The rearrangement uses TRBV12-3 or TRBV12-4 and TRBJ2-1, with TRBD1 matching over 11 bases. The clonotype comes from a woman in her thirties or forties with Graves' hyperthyroidism. Sequences were obtained from blood. The CDR3 region has the DNA TGTGCCAGCAGTCCCTCGGACAGGGGGCCCAATGAGCAGTTCTTC. It specifies CASSPSDRGPNEQFF.